A single sample gave rise to the 18 T cell receptor beta chains below, sequenced in a study of blood T cell repertoires in COVID-19. The assay was immunoSEQ multiplex PCR, and TCRdb's table has in-frame clones only and misses some. This table has under 150,000 clones, around 85% appearing once. The source material was peripheral blood. All receptors derive from a man aged 50 or older with acute or convalescent COVID-19.

The chain has TRBV10-3 and TRBJ2-3; possibly TRBD1 for D (6 bases). This CDR3 contains 15 residues. Trimming stripped 3 bases from V and 0 bases from J, with 10 bases between. The germline V gene has CDR1 ENHRY and CDR2 SYGVKD. The CDR3 sequence is CAISDGGGSTDTQYF. The DNA of the CDR3 is TGTGCCATCAGTGATGGGGGCGGTAGCACAGATACGCAGTATTTT.

This sequence joins TRBV6-5 and TRBJ1-5; D is possibly TRBD1 (5 bases). The CDR3 length is 16 residues. Germline CDR1 is MNHEY and CDR2 is SVGAGI. V lost 4 bases and J lost 7, with 20 bases in between. The chain's CDR3 is CASSFVPFGEGQPQHF. The CDR3 DNA sequence: TGTGCCAGCAGTTTCGTTCCTTTTGGGGAGGGGCAGCCCCAGCATTTT.

This clone showed up just once. The chain carries TRBV19 and TRBJ1-6; tentatively, D is TRBD1 (6 bases). Deletions cut 3 bases from V and 4 bases from J, with 16 bases between. The CDR3 is made up of 17 amino acids. The V gene's germline CDR1 is LNHDA and CDR2 SQIVND (reference sequence). For the CDR3, the DNA is TGTGCCAGTAGTATTAGTTACCGGACAGAATATAATTCACCCCTCCACTTT. Protein: CASSISYRTEYNSPLHF.

This chain links TRBV18 with TRBJ1-2; 8 bases align to TRBD1. CDR3 length equals 14 residues. Germline values: CDR1 KGHSH, CDR2 LQKENI. V trimming: 9 bases; J trimming: 2 bases; junction bases outside the gene matches: 8. Here the CDR3 reads CASLASGGNYGYTF. The CDR3 nucleotides are TGTGCCAGTTTGGCTTCAGGGGGCAACTATGGCTACACCTTC.

CDR3 protein: CASSGRRGEKLFF. DNA of the CDR3: TGTGCCTCATCCGGGAGAAGGGGTGAAAAACTGTTTTTT. The J gene is TRBJ1-4, the V gene TRBV19; D might be TRBD1 (5 bases). V was trimmed by 11 bases and J by 7 bases, leaving 17 bases between them. CDR3 length equals 13 residues. Germline CDR1 reads LNHDA; CDR2 reads SQIVND (reference sequence).

The genes are TRBV11-3 and TRBJ2-1; 8 bases are shared with TRBD2. This CDR3 spans 15 amino acids. V was pared by 5 bases and J by 4 bases, with 7 bases of the junction left unmatched. Germline-derived CDR1 and CDR2 are SGHNT and YENEEA. The CDR3 spells CASSPRGGLYNEQFF. CDR3 bases: TGTGCCAGCAGCCCTCGGGGGGGCCTTTACAATGAGCAGTTCTTC.

The chain couples TRBV3-1 (or the pseudogene TRBV3-2) to TRBJ2-7, with TRBD2 identical over 10 bases. Germline assignment: CDR1 LGHDT and CDR2 YNNKEL (reference sequence). V was clipped by 4 bases and J by 1 base; unmatched bases: 4. The CDR3 is 15 residues long. In DNA form, the CDR3 reads TGTGCCAGCAGCCTAGCGGGGGGCGTTTCCTACGAGCAGTACTTC. It codes for CASSLAGGVSYEQYF.

This sequence joins TRBV7-3 and TRBJ1-2; TRBD1 matches at 8 bases. The junction had 5 bases not matched to a gene; V was cut back by 5 bases and J by 6 bases. This CDR3 spans 13 amino acids. Germline V gene data show CDR1 as SGHTA and CDR2 as FQGTGA. Written as DNA, the CDR3 is TGTGCCAGCAGCCCAGACAGGGGCCATGGCTACACCTTC. It translates to CASSPDRGHGYTF.

The chain recombines TRBV7-3 with TRBJ2-3; 12 bases map to TRBD2. The germline V gene has CDR1 SGHTA and CDR2 FQGTGA. This CDR3 comprises 15 residues. The junction had 2 bases not matched to a gene; V was cut back by 5 bases and J by 2 bases. The CDR3 DNA reads TGTGCCAGCAGCACTAGCGGGGGGCCCACAGATACGCAGTATTTT. Its protein is CASSTSGGPTDTQYF.

This clone was observed a single time. This chain links TRBV7-9 with TRBJ1-2, with D perhaps matching TRBD1 (5 bases). The germline CDR1 and CDR2 sequences are SEHNR and FQNEAQ (reference sequence). CDR3 length equals 14 residues. Trimming cost V 5 bases and J 2 bases, with 12 bases left between them. CDR3 in DNA: TGTGCCAGCAGCCCGACGACAGAGAACTATGGCTACACCTTC. Translation gives CASSPTTENYGYTF.

This clone was detected a few times. The chain employs TRBV19 and TRBJ1-5; D possibly corresponds to TRBD1 (6 bases). The V gene's germline CDR1 is LNHDA and CDR2 SQIVND (reference sequence). This CDR3 is 15 amino acids long. Trimming removed 7 bases at V and 7 bases at J, with 20 bases between. For the CDR3, the DNA is TGTGCCAGTAACCTTCTGGCAGGGGACAACCAGCCCCAGCATTTT. Its translation: CASNLLAGDNQPQHF.

Only one count was recorded for this clone. The gene calls are TRBV11-3 and TRBJ2-1; 7 positions match TRBD2. Trimming cost V 0 bases and J 7 bases; bases outside gene matches: 12. The CDR3 runs to 17 residues. The germline V gene has CDR1 SGHNT and CDR2 YENEEA. The CDR3 is CASSLDGGLEGTNEQFF. In nucleotides, the CDR3 is TGTGCCAGCAGCTTAGATGGAGGACTAGAGGGTACGAATGAGCAGTTCTTC.

CDR3 in DNA: TGCGCCAGCAGCCAAGAAGCACAGGTCAACACTGAAGCTTTCTTT. This gives the protein CASSQEAQVNTEAFF. V is TRBV4-1 and J is TRBJ1-1; D is perhaps TRBD1 (5 bases). V shed 0 bases and J shed 2 bases, with 10 bases lying between them. This CDR3 spans 15 amino acids. Germline CDR1 reads MGHRA; CDR2 reads YSYEKL.

This clone was seen once. The rearrangement uses TRBV2 and TRBJ1-1, with D perhaps TRBD1 (5 bases). V lost 6 bases and J 1 base, leaving 6 bases between the germline ends. Germline lookup yields CDR1 SNHLY and CDR2 FYNNEI. This CDR3 spans 12 amino acids. CDR3 protein: CASSQGNTEAFF. The DNA of the CDR3 is TGTGCCAGCAGCCAGGGGAACACTGAAGCTTTCTTT.

This chain connects TRBV5-1 to TRBJ2-2; 7 positions match TRBD1. In germline, CDR1 is SGHRS, CDR2 YFSETQ. After removal of 0 bases from V and 6 bases from J, the junction contained 14 bases not matched to a gene. The CDR3 runs 18 residues. The CDR3 spells CASSLVGRGSKGAGELFF. The DNA of the CDR3 is TGCGCCAGCAGCTTGGTCGGCAGGGGGTCAAAGGGTGCCGGGGAGCTGTTTTTT.

This chain uses TRBV5-6 with TRBJ2-2; TRBD2 might be the D (7 bases). Trimming took off 0 bases at V and 4 bases at J, with 13 bases between the two ends. CDR3 length: 16 amino acids. Germline values: CDR1 SGHDT, CDR2 YYEEEE. The CDR3 DNA follows: TGTGCCAGCAGCTTGGTCGGGGGGCGGGGCACCGGGGAGCTGTTTTTT. The encoded protein is CASSLVGGRGTGELFF.

V and J are TRBV5-1 and TRBJ2-5, with TRBD1 matching over 9 bases. CDR1 and CDR2 from the germline V gene are SGHRS and YFSETQ. V trimming: 2 bases; J trimming: 2 bases; junction bases outside the gene matches: 4. The CDR3 has 15 amino acids. CDR3 protein: CASSLLTGGQETQYF. The CDR3 nucleotides read TGCGCCAGCAGCTTATTGACAGGGGGGCAAGAGACCCAGTACTTC. Full variable domain (rest looked up from reference TRBV5-1 and TRBJ2-5): KAGVTQTPRYLIKTRGQQVTLSCSPISGHRSVSWYQQTPGQGLQFLFEYFSETQRNKGNFPGRFSGRQFSNSRSEMNVSTLELGDSALYLCASSLLTGGQETQYFGPGTRLLVL.

CDR3 bases: TGCGCCAGCAGTGAAACTAGCGGGGGTTCTGATACGCAGTATTTT. The encoded protein is CASSETSGGSDTQYF. V and J are TRBV10-1 and TRBJ2-3; TRBD2 matches 11 bases. This CDR3 region has 15 residues. Germline V gene lookup returns CDR1 WNHNN and CDR2 SYGVQD (reference sequence). V gave up 3 bases and J gave up 6 bases; unmatched junction bases: 5.